This T cell receptor (beta chain) was identified in a study of control samples from healthy donors and cancer patients. The table came from immunoSEQ multiplex PCR; TCRdb's copy has only in-frame clones and leaves some out. The repertoire holds about 80,000 clones, with about nine tenths as singletons. This CDR3 comprises 15 residues. Trimming removed 2 bases from V and 0 bases from J; junction bases left unmatched: 3. Germline lookup yields CDR1 KGHSH and CDR2 LQKENI. This receptor was taken from a man aged 50-60 years in good health. The specimen was blood. This chain uses TRBV18 with TRBJ1-1; 7 bases line up with TRBD1. The CDR3 reads CASSPAQGVNTEAFF. The CDR3 nucleotides are TGTGCCAGCTCACCAGCCCAGGGGGTGAACACTGAAGCTTTCTTT.